This T cell receptor beta chain was found in a study of molecular identifiers for immune sequencing clone quantification (dated by TCRdb to between 2018 and 2020). Background on the whole study: For a replicate experiment, the RNA from either approximately 20,000 or 100,000 naive CD8 T cells was divided into five aliquots, and four of those aliquots went on to sequencing. The study was a methods study using CD8 T cells to benchmark molecular-identifier clustering-based TCR repertoire sequencing (MIDCIRS) and TCR RNA copy counting.

Libraries were made using PCR. These reads were obtained on an Illumina HiSeq 4000. Bulk TCR libraries were generated as previously described, with the TCR primers listed in Table S5 used. Purification of total RNA was performed with the Qiagen AllPrep DNA/RNA kit. Before any analysis, reads coming from multiple sequencing runs of the same library were combined into one pool. On the authors' methods: Only reads with exact TCR constant sequence were kept, trimmed to 150 nt, and grouped by their 12-nt molecular barcodes. Reads inside each barcode group were sub-clustered using a 15% Levenshtein threshold, and a quality-weighted consensus sequence was constructed for each RNA molecule. Non-functional sequences were removed, as were lower-count sequences one edit away from another. Barcode sub-clusters with fewer than 20% of the maximum read count were removed, based on fitting two negative binomial distributions. TCRdb handled the public reads itself, with Q25 trimming in fastp and clone calling in MiXCR, and kept productive beta chains. Rows matching on CDR3 protein sequence are summarized as one entry with the most common DNA and genes. What appears here as the V and J calls and clone size reflects TCRdb's work, not the paper's. This sample has around 70,000 distinct CDR3 sequences in its table, and less than 20% of those were observed once. The top ten hold 1.5% to 1.9% of the sample.

Libraries of naive CD8 T cells were built from around 20,000 to 1,000,000 sorted cells, with 10%, 30% or 50% of the purified RNA used. On a BD FACSAria II, naive CD8 T cells were FACS-sorted as CD8+CD4-CCR7+CD45RA+ and collected into RLT Plus buffer. More than 8 TCR copies' worth of Jurkat RNA were spiked into about 20,000-1,000,000 naive CD8 T cell samples to test detection sensitivity. Enrichment of CD8 T cells was done with RosetteSep CD8+ T Cell Enrichment Cocktail plus Ficoll-Paque, and ACK red cell lysis came afterward. Broader findings and caveats from the paper: A single cell's worth of spiked-in Jurkat TCR RNA was reported detectable even among some 920,000 naive CD8 T cells. In CMV-specific effector cells, clones with more than 20 RNA copies accounted for over 99% of molecules, whereas in naive cells such clones accounted for under 1%. When barcode sub-clustering was not used, chimeric consensus sequences inflated TCR diversity, with chimeras reaching as high as 47%. Highly expanded clone sizes could be underestimated because identical TCR molecules may share a barcode. The naive libraries included spiked-in Jurkat TCR RNA (roughly ten copies' worth), and this Jurkat TCR RNA is not part of the donor repertoire. Roughly 3 recovered TCR RNA copies per cell were obtained by modeling, versus about ten by digital PCR, implying a capture efficiency of about 30%.

Trimming takes 4 bases off V and 6 bases off J; junction bases not matched to a gene: 9. The germline V gene gives CDR1 as MDHEN and CDR2 as SYDVKM. The CDR3 starts with the cysteine, ends with the phenylalanine, and has 16 residues. The read is trimmed to its CDR3 DNA, 48 bases read in frame from base 1. In this sample, this clonotype turned up many times. The specificity of this receptor is unknown. Base qualities are not provided; no much larger clone lies one nucleotide away. The TCR originated in a human donor in good health. Some libraries in this study had Jurkat cell RNA spiked in. This sequence uses TRBV28 and TRBJ2-1; a stretch of 10 junction bases matches TRBD2. The sequencing sample was made of naive CD8+ T cells from blood, with Jurkat cell RNA spiked in. Reading the label with the study, this specimen's cell subset or site is: FACS-sorted CD8+CD4-CCR7+CD45RA+ naive T cells. The nucleotides read TGTGCCAGCAGTTCACTCCTAGCGGGAGCTATCAATGAGCAGTTCTTC. Translation gives CASSSLLAGAINEQFF.